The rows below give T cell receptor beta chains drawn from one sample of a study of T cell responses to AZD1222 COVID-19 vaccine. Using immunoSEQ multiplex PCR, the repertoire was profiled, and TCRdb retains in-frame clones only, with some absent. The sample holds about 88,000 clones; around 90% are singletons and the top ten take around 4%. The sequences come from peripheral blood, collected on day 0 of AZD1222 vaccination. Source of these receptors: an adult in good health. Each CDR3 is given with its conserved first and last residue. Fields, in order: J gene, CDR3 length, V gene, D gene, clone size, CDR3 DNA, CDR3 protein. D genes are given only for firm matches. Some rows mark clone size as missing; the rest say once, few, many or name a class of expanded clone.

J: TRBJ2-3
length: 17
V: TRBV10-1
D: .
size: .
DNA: TGCGCCAGCAGCACGTGGTGGGGGGCCCAAAATCCAGATACGCAGTATTTT
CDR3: CASSTWWGAQNPDTQYF

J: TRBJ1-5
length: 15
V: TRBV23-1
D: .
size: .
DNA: TGCGCCAGCAGTCCACCCTTTTATAGCAATCAGCCCCAGCATTTT
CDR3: CASSPPFYSNQPQHF

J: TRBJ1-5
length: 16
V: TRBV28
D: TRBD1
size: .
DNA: TGTGCCAGCAGTTCCCCCGGGACAGTAGAATTCCAGCCCCAGCATTTT
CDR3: CASSSPGTVEFQPQHF

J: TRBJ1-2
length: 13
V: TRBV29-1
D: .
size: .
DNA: TGCAGCGCCCAAAGACAGGAACCGGGTGGCTACACCTTC
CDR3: CSAQRQEPGGYTF

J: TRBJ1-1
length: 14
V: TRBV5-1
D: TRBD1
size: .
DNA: TGCGCCAGCAGCTCAAGCACAGGGGGAAGAGAAGCTTTCTTT
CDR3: CASSSSTGGREAFF

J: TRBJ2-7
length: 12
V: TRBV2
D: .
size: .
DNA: TGTGCCAGCAGTGAAGGCGGGTACGAGCAGTACTTC
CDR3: CASSEGGYEQYF

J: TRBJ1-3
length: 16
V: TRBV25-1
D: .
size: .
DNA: TGTGCCAGCAGTGAAGACAAATTCCTCTCTGGAAACACCATATATTTT
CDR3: CASSEDKFLSGNTIYF

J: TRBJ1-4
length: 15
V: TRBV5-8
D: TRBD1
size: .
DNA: TGTGCCAGCAGCACCCGGACAGGGGGATCGAAAAAACTGTTTTTT
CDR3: CASSTRTGGSKKLFF

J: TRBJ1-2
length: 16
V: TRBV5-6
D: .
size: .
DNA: TGTGCCAGCAGCCTTGGAGCCAGGGATAGGCACTATGGCTACACCTTC
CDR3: CASSLGARDRHYGYTF

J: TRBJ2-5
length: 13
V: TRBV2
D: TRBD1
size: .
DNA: TGTGCCAGCAGTGAAGCAGAGGGGGCGACCCAGTACTTC
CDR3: CASSEAEGATQYF

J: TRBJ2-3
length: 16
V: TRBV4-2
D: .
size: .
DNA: TGTGCCAGCAGCCAAGAAATGGGCGAACACACAGATACGCAGTATTTT
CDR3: CASSQEMGEHTDTQYF

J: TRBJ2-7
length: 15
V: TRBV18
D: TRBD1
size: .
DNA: TGTGCCAGCTCACCTAGGACAGGGGGCCTTGGGGAGCAGTACTTC
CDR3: CASSPRTGGLGEQYF

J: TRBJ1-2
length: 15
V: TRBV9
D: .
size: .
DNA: TGTGCCAGCAGCGTACGACACAGATCTAACTATGGCTACACCTTC
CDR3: CASSVRHRSNYGYTF

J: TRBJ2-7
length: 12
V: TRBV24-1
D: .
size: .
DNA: TGTGCCACCGTAAGACCCATCGCGTGGCAGTACTTC
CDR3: CATVRPIAWQYF

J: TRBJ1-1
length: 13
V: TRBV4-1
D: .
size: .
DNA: TGCGCCAGCAGCCAACATGTTAACACTGAAGCTTTCTTT
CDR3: CASSQHVNTEAFF

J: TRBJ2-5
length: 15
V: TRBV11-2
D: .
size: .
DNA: TGTGCCAGCAGCTTAGTTCCGGGCCCGCGGGAGACCCAGTACTTC
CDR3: CASSLVPGPRETQYF

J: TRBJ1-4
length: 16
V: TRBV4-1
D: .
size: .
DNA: TGCGCCAGCAGCCAAGAGTGGGGGGGCGCGGATGAAAAACTGTTTTTT
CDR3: CASSQEWGGADEKLFF

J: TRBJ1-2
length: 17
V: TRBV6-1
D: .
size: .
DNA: TGTGCCAGCAGTGAAGAGGGCACAGGGCTAGCTAACTATGGCTACACCTTC
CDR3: CASSEEGTGLANYGYTF

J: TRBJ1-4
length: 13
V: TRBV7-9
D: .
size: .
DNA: TGTGCCAGCAGCTTATCTAATAGCGTCAAACTGTTTTTT
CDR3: CASSLSNSVKLFF

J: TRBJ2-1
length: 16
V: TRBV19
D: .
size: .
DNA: TGTGCCAGTAGGGAACCGGGGGCTAGAGTGTTAAATGAGCAGTTCTTC
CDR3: CASREPGARVLNEQFF

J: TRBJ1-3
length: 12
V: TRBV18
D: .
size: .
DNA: TGTGCCAGCTCTAGATCAGAAGACACCATATATTTT
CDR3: CASSRSEDTIYF

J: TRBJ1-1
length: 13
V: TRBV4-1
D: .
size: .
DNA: TGCGCCAGCACCCCACCCGGGGGGGCTGAAGCTTTCTTT
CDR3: CASTPPGGAEAFF

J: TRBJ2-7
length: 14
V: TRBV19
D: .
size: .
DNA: TGTGCCAGTAGTATGGCAGGGGGGTCCTACGAGCAGTACTTC
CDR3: CASSMAGGSYEQYF

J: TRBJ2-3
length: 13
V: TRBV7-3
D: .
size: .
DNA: TGTGCCAGCAGCCGCCGGGAAAGAGATACGCAGTATTTT
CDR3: CASSRRERDTQYF

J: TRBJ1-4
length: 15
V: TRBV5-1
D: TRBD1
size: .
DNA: TGCGCCAGCAGCCAACCGGGACAGGGTAATGAAAAACTGTTTTTT
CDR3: CASSQPGQGNEKLFF

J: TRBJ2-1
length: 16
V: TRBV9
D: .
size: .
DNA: TGTGCCAGCAGCGTAGCTCCGGCCTTCACGAAGAATGAGCAGTTCTTC
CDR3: CASSVAPAFTKNEQFF

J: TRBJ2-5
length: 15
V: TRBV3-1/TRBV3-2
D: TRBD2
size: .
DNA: TGTGCCAGCAGCCAAGCTTCGGGGGGGCACGAGACCCAGTACTTC
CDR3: CASSQASGGHETQYF

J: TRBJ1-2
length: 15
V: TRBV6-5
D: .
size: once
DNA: TGTGCCAGCAGTTACAGCCTTGGGTTTAACTATGGCTACACCTTC
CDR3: CASSYSLGFNYGYTF

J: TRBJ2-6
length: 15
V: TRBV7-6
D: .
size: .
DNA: TGTGCCAGCAGCTTATCCTGGGCTGGGGCCAACGTCCTGACTTTC
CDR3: CASSLSWAGANVLTF

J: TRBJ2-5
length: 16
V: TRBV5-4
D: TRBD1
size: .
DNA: TGTGCCAGCAGCTGGGACAGGGGGCGATCTGGAGAGACCCAGTACTTC
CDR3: CASSWDRGRSGETQYF

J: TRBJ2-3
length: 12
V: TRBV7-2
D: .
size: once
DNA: TGTGCCAGCAGCTCCTGGGTAGATACGCAGTATTTT
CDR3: CASSSWVDTQYF

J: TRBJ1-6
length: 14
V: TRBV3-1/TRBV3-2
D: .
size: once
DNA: TGTGCCAGCAGCGGCTGGACAGCCGAGGCGACCCTCCACTTT
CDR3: CASSGWTAEATLHF